The T cell receptor beta chain described here comes from a study of blood T cells in healthy people across ages. The use of a sample-barcoded 5' primer and a J-beta primer mix characterized a second PCR of roughly 6 to 11 cycles. TCRdb fed the 5' RACE reads into MiXCR, producing one record per CDR3 protein. This sample carries 1.5 million to 2 million distinct CDR3 sequences, 28% of them seen once, and the ten largest clones take 7.7%. PBMCs numbering at least 6.5 million were isolated per sample. The table lists this clonotype with many counts. This CDR3 comprises 15 residues. Trimming at V came to 5 bases and at J to 4 bases, leaving 12 bases not matched to a gene. Looked up from germline, CDR1 is DFQATT and CDR2 is SNEGSKA (reference sequence).

The rearrangement links TRBV20-1 to TRBJ2-3; the match to TRBD2 covers 7 bases. The sequenced sample was blood. The receptor was isolated from a woman in her twenties or thirties in good health. The CDR3 DNA sequence: TGCAGTGCTGGGACCGGGACTACCCAGGCAGATACGCAGTATTTT. Its translation: CSAGTGTTQADTQYF.